The present TCR beta chain was sequenced within a study of breast tumors, draining lymph nodes, adjacent tissues. General study points: Data fit most tumor T cells coming from lymph node, expanding in tumor. Tumor and nontumor repertoires were significantly more similar in luminal-like than in basal-like breast cancer.

Axillary draining lymph nodes of breast cancer patients supplied the node samples. This clonotype was detected many times. The antigen is not known. Each CDR3 protein gets one entry after TCRdb re-called the multiplex PCR reads with MiXCR. The sample includes around 140,000 distinct CDR3 sequences, 32% of them seen just once. This CDR3 spans 15 amino acids. Germline V gene data show CDR1 as GTSNPN and CDR2 as SVGIG (reference sequence). V was cut by 0 bases and J by 8 bases, with 14 bases left in between. This clonotype was obtained from a female donor with breast cancer. Some clones in this sample may be carry-over from other donors' samples. The chain joins TRBV30 to TRBJ1-6; D gene uncertain. The sequenced material came from axillary lymph node tissue. CDR3 nucleotides: TGTGCCTGGAGTGTATCGGGGTCGGGTCATTCACCCCTCCACTTT. Residues: CAWSVSGSGHSPLHF.